Reported below is one TCR beta chain. Its antigen is not known. This sample is drawn from a study of T cell responses to AZD1222 COVID-19 vaccine. Study-wide results and caveats: Spike-specific TCRs gained breadth and depth after people received two AZD1222 doses. The sample set comprised mostly white British donors with more females, and clonal diversity was possibly underestimated. Repertoire sampling was restricted to post-peak T cell response timepoints.

The length of the CDR3 is 15 residues. CDR1 and CDR2 (germline): LNHNV, YYDKDF (reference sequence). The V and J ends lost 5 bases and 5 bases respectively, with 16 bases between them. Assay used: immunoSEQ multiplex PCR; TCRdb lists only in-frame clones, some missing. The sample consists of 110,000 to 150,000 clones, 90% to 95% of them appearing once. The rearrangement links TRBV15 to TRBJ1-5; possibly TRBD1 for D (5 bases). The sequences come from peripheral blood, collected on day 0 of AZD1222 vaccination. This sequence was found in an adult in good health. CDR3 protein: CATSPGGGLYQPQHF. The CDR3, as DNA: TGTGCCACCAGCCCCGGGGGGGGGTTGTATCAGCCCCAGCATTTT. The full variable domain, with the rest looked up from reference TRBV15 and TRBJ1-5, is DAMVIQNPRYQVTQFGKPVTLSCSQTLNHNVMYWYQQKSSQAPKLLFHYYDKDFNNEADTPDNFQSRRPNTSFCFLDIRSPGLGDTAMYLCATSPGGGLYQPQHFGDGTRLSIL.